This is a list of T cell receptor beta chains from one sample in a study of identical twins. TCRdb reprocessed the 5' RACE reads via MiXCR and lists one record per CDR3 protein. The data contain approximately 700,000 distinct CDR3 sequences, roughly 6% of them singletons. The sample comprised naive T cells sorted from blood. These receptors were taken from a man aged 18-30 years in good health. Each CDR3 is given with its conserved first and last residue. The order of the fields is D gene, V gene, clone size, J gene, CDR3 protein, CDR3 DNA. D genes are given only for firm matches. Size is omitted from some rows. Given values are once, few, many or a class for expanded clones.

>TRBD1|TRBV7-9|few|TRBJ2-7
CASKGQSGYEQYF
TGTGCCAGTAAGGGACAGTCCGGCTACGAGCAGTACTTC
>-|TRBV6-5|many|TRBJ2-1
CASSYSLERGPGTFF
TGTGCCAGCAGTTACTCACTAGAACGGGGTCCAGGGACGTTCTTC
>TRBD1|TRBV11-2|few|TRBJ1-3
CASSLLGQRSGNTIYF
TGTGCCAGCAGCCTACTGGGACAGCGCTCTGGAAACACCATATATTTT
>-|TRBV7-8|-|TRBJ2-1
CASSQPPGVSYNEQFF
TGTGCCAGCAGCCAACCCCCCGGGGTCTCCTACAATGAGCAGTTCTTC
>TRBD1|TRBV5-5|many|TRBJ1-3
CASSMGTVLSGNTIYF
TGTGCCAGCAGCATGGGGACAGTCCTCTCTGGAAACACCATATATTTT
>-|TRBV20-1|many|TRBJ2-1
CSARLQQLSGHEQFF
TGCAGTGCTAGACTACAACAACTGAGCGGGCATGAGCAGTTCTTC
>TRBD1|TRBV25-1|many|TRBJ2-5
CASSEWGQLYF
TGTGCCAGCAGTGAATGGGGACAGTTGTACTTC
>-|TRBV7-2|few|TRBJ2-3
CASSPGPYTDTQYF
TGTGCCAGCAGCCCGGGGCCATACACAGATACGCAGTATTTT
>TRBD2|TRBV29-1|many|TRBJ2-1
CSTLAGGEQFF
TGCAGCACCTTAGCGGGAGGGGAGCAGTTCTTC
>TRBD2|TRBV7-2|many|TRBJ2-7
CASSLEGTSSYEQYF
TGTGCCAGCAGCTTAGAGGGGACTAGCAGCTACGAGCAGTACTTC
>-|TRBV12-3/TRBV12-4|-|TRBJ2-1
CASMRTTNEQFF
TGTGCCAGCATGAGAACAACCAATGAGCAGTTCTTC
>-|TRBV7-9|few|TRBJ2-1
CASSLDAASLEQFF
TGTGCCAGCAGCTTAGATGCTGCTTCACTTGAGCAGTTCTTC
>-|TRBV7-3|-|TRBJ2-1
CASSLYGALYSYNEQFF
TGTGCCAGCAGCTTATACGGCGCTCTTTACTCCTACAATGAGCAGTTCTTC
>-|TRBV3-1|-|TRBJ1-1
CASSQPNTEAFF
TGTGCCAGCAGCCAACCAAACACTGAAGCTTTCTTT
>-|TRBV10-3|many|TRBJ2-1
CAISESSLATNNEQFF
TGTGCCATCAGTGAGTCGTCACTAGCCACCAACAATGAGCAGTTCTTC
>-|TRBV27|few|TRBJ2-5
CASARPRETQYF
TGTGCCAGCGCCCGGCCCCGGGAGACCCAGTACTTC
>-|TRBV20-1|many|TRBJ2-2
CSALNVFGELFF
TGCAGTGCCTTGAACGTTTTCGGGGAGCTGTTTTTT
>TRBD1|TRBV6-1|few|TRBJ1-5
CASRTGQASNQPQHF
TGTGCCAGCAGGACCGGACAGGCTAGCAATCAGCCCCAGCATTTT
>TRBD2|TRBV4-2|-|TRBJ2-3
CASSQDGRGAGARDTQYF
TGTGCCAGCAGCCAAGATGGGCGGGGGGCAGGGGCTCGAGATACGCAGTATTTT
>TRBD2|TRBV29-1|-|TRBJ2-1
CSVALAGEGYEQFF
TGCAGCGTCGCACTAGCGGGAGAAGGATATGAGCAGTTCTTC
>-|TRBV4-1|many|TRBJ1-2
CASSQERGGGYTF
TGCGCCAGCAGCCAAGAACGAGGCGGTGGCTACACCTTC
>-|TRBV20-1|many|TRBJ2-1
CSAPTPFGINEQFF
TGCAGTGCTCCTACCCCATTTGGAATCAATGAGCAGTTCTTC
>TRBD2|TRBV9|many|TRBJ2-1
CASSGLANDEQFF
TGTGCCAGCAGCGGACTAGCGAACGATGAGCAGTTCTTC
>TRBD1|TRBV15|few|TRBJ2-7
CATADRQGVHEQYF
TGTGCCACCGCCGATAGGCAGGGGGTCCACGAGCAGTACTTC
>-|TRBV4-3|many|TRBJ1-5
CASSQDQGRPQHF
TGCGCCAGCAGCCAGGACCAAGGTAGGCCCCAGCATTTT
>-|TRBV3-1|few|TRBJ1-6
CASSRNSRASPLHF
TGTGCCAGCAGCCGCAATTCGCGGGCGTCACCCCTCCACTTT
>-|TRBV3-1|few|TRBJ2-3
CASSPYHTDTQYF
TGTGCCAGCAGCCCGTACCATACAGATACGCAGTATTTT
>-|TRBV12-3/TRBV12-4|many|TRBJ2-7
CASSLGGYYEQYF
TGTGCCAGCAGCCTTGGGGGTTACTACGAGCAGTACTTC
>-|TRBV9|few|TRBJ2-6
CASSVGRIASGANVLTF
TGTGCCAGCAGCGTGGGCCGAATCGCGTCGGGGGCCAACGTCCTGACTTTC
>-|TRBV24-1|many|TRBJ2-3
CATSDSRRADTQYF
TGTGCCACCAGTGATTCTAGGCGCGCAGATACGCAGTATTTT
>-|TRBV2|-|TRBJ2-2
CASSETLTGELFF
TGTGCCAGCAGTGAAACCCTCACCGGGGAGCTGTTTTTT
>TRBD2|TRBV29-1|few|TRBJ2-5
CSAKSGREGQKTQYF
TGCAGCGCAAAGTCGGGGCGGGAGGGCCAAAAGACCCAGTACTTC
>-|TRBV24-1|many|TRBJ1-5
CATSDGGYSNQPQHF
TGTGCCACCAGTGACGGTGGCTATAGCAATCAGCCCCAGCATTTT
>-|TRBV5-1|few|TRBJ2-1
CASSLEPSRGDEQFF
TGCGCCAGCAGCTTGGAACCCTCTAGGGGGGATGAGCAGTTCTTC
>-|TRBV5-1|-|TRBJ2-1
CASSLSETSLNEQFF
TGCGCCAGCAGCTTATCCGAGACTAGTCTCAATGAGCAGTTCTTC
>-|TRBV13|few|TRBJ2-7
CASSLGPRPSLSYEQYF
TGTGCCAGCAGCTTAGGCCCCCGGCCGTCCCTCTCCTACGAGCAGTACTTC
>-|TRBV27|many|TRBJ1-4
CASSLYEGTNEKLFF
TGTGCCAGCAGTTTATACGAGGGAACTAATGAAAAACTGTTTTTT
>-|TRBV14|few|TRBJ2-5
CASSEQGHQETQYF
TGTGCCAGCAGCGAACAGGGACACCAAGAGACCCAGTACTTC
>TRBD2|TRBV4-1|-|TRBJ2-1
CASSQDLVAGGDEQFF
TGCGCCAGCAGCCAAGATCTGGTAGCGGGAGGCGATGAGCAGTTCTTC
>TRBD2|TRBV9|few|TRBJ2-1
CASSVWAGVSYNEQFF
TGTGCCAGCAGCGTATGGGCGGGAGTCTCCTACAATGAGCAGTTCTTC
>-|TRBV27|many|TRBJ1-6
CASGRGRGEYSPLHF
TGTGCCAGCGGACGTGGTAGGGGGGAATATTCACCCCTCCACTTT
>-|TRBV20-1|many|TRBJ2-5
CSARRPAGAQYF
TGCAGTGCTAGAAGGCCGGCCGGGGCCCAGTACTTC